This T cell receptor beta chain was sequenced during a study of T cell responses to AZD1222 COVID-19 vaccine. In the study overall: Samples with a second dose at about 4 or about 12 weeks were pooled together.

Comments on this clone: As yet, its antigen is unknown.

The germline V gene encodes CDR1 LNHDA and CDR2 SQIVND (reference sequence). V gave up 7 bases and J gave up 7 bases, with 22 bases separating them. The CDR3 has 15 residues. Whole-study results and caveats: Spike-specific TCRs gained breadth and depth after people received two AZD1222 doses. The sample set comprised mostly white British donors with more females, and clonal diversity was possibly underestimated.

Sequenced by immunoSEQ multiplex PCR; TCRdb stores in-frame clones only, minus some. Of over 85,000 clones listed, about 87% are singletons. Sequencing used peripheral blood, obtained on day 0 of AZD1222 vaccination. The origin of this receptor is an adult in good health. The rearrangement links TRBV19 to TRBJ1-2; D may be TRBD1 (5 bases). CDR3 in DNA: TGTGCCAGTAATGGTCAGGGAACTACCCACGTTGGCTACACCTTC. Translating gives CASNGQGTTHVGYTF.